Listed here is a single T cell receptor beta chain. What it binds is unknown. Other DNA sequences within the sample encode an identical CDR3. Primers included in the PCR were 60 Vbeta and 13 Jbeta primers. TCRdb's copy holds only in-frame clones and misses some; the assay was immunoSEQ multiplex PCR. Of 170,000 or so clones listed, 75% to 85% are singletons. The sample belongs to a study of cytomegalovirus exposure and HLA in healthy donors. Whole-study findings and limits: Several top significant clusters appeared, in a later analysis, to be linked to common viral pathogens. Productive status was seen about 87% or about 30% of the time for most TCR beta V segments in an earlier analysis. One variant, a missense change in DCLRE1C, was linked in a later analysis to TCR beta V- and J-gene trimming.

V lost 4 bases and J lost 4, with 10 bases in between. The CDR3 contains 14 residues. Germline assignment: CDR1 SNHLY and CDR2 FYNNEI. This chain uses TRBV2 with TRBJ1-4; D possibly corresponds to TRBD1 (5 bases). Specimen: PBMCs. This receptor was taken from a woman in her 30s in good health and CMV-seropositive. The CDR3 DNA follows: TGTGCCAGCAGTGTCAGGGCCTATAATGAAAAACTGTTTTTT. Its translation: CASSVRAYNEKLFF.